This T cell receptor beta chain came from a study of control samples from healthy donors and cancer patients. Measured with immunoSEQ multiplex PCR; TCRdb has only the in-frame clones, and not every one. The table has about 120,000 clones, roughly 88% seen once. This CDR3 has 15 amino acids. V shed 8 bases, J shed 5 bases, and the junction held 8 bases outside the gene matches. CDR1 and CDR2 (germline): MNHEY, SVGAGI. The rearrangement uses TRBV6-5 and TRBJ2-5; 13 bases agree with TRBD2. The sample was blood. The TCR comes from a man aged 40-55 years in good health. This CDR3 is CASLLAGGSWETQYF. The CDR3 DNA reads TGTGCCAGCCTACTAGCGGGGGGGTCTTGGGAGACCCAGTACTTC.